This TCR beta chain was sequenced in a study of T cell responses to AZD1222 COVID-19 vaccine. General study findings and limits: Spike regions recognized by vaccine-associated CD4 TCRs spanned the protein, led by 160-218 and 743-854. Repertoire sampling happened only post peak T cell response. Donors, mostly white British, included more females; clonal diversity was possibly underestimated.

The V gene lost 6 bases and the J gene lost 6 bases, with 18 bases spanning the gap. This CDR3 is 14 amino acids long. Germline V CDR1 and CDR2: SNHLY, FYNNEI. Clones were sequenced by immunoSEQ multiplex PCR, and TCRdb holds only the in-frame ones, with some missing. The data hold more than 150,000 clones, with approximately 94% observed a single time. A word on this clone: Its antigen is still unknown.

The material sequenced was peripheral blood, taken 28 days after the second AZD1222 dose. This clonotype originated in an adult who received the AZD1222 COVID-19 vaccine. This sequence joins TRBV2 and TRBJ2-7, with D possibly TRBD2 on 6 matching bases. In DNA form, the CDR3 reads TGTGCCAGCAGCTTTAGCGGCGGTATGGGCGAGCAGTACTTC. The encoded protein is CASSFSGGMGEQYF.